This entry lists 9 T cell receptor beta chains sequenced from one sample in a study of cytomegalovirus exposure and HLA in healthy donors. The PCR was carried out with 60 Vbeta primers and 13 Jbeta primers. Repertoires were generated with immunoSEQ multiplex PCR, while TCRdb's copy carries only in-frame clones and drops some. The sample holds over 110,000 clones; around four fifths are singletons and the top ten take roughly 9.7%. What was sequenced was PBMCs. The source of these receptors is a woman in her sixties in good health and CMV-seropositive.

The chain is built from TRBV2 and TRBJ2-7; no definite D call. CDR1 and CDR2 (germline): SNHLY, FYNNEI. V was clipped by 7 bases and J by 2 bases, with 18 bases between them. There are 15 residues in the CDR3. Here the CDR3 DNA reads TGTGCCAGCAAAATACCCACGCGATCGGCCTACGAGCAGTACTTC. It yields the protein CASKIPTRSAYEQYF.

The rearrangement uses TRBV7-2 and TRBJ2-3; D unresolved. V lost 0 bases, J lost 2 bases, and 6 bases lay in between. Germline V lookup: CDR1 SGHTA, CDR2 FQGNSA. CDR3 length: 14 amino acids. CDR3 in amino acids: CASSLASHTDTQYF. The CDR3 DNA follows: TGTGCCAGCAGCTTAGCTTCCCACACAGATACGCAGTATTTT.

This clone occurred a few times. V is TRBV28 and J is TRBJ1-2, with D tentatively TRBD1 (5 bases). V was clipped by 5 bases and J by 4 bases, with 17 bases between them. This CDR3 contains 15 residues. Germline assignment: CDR1 MDHEN and CDR2 SYDVKM. The CDR3 sequence is CASSNPSTALYGYTF. In DNA form, the CDR3 reads TGTGCCAGCAGTAACCCCTCGACAGCGCTCTATGGCTACACCTTC.

The rearrangement uses TRBV7-2 and TRBJ2-7, with a weak D call TRBD2 (6 bases). The V and J ends lost 5 bases and 0 bases respectively, with 17 bases between them. The CDR3 loop spans 16 amino acids. Per germline, CDR1 SGHTA and CDR2 FQGNSA. CDR3 DNA: TGTGCCAGCAGCCCACCGGGCGGGATTCCCTCCTACGAGCAGTACTTC. It codes for CASSPPGGIPSYEQYF.

The chain couples TRBV6-6 to TRBJ2-2; D is undetermined. This CDR3 contains 16 residues. CDR1 is MNHNY and CDR2 is SVGAGI in the germline V gene (reference sequence). Trimming took off 2 bases at V and 6 bases at J, with 16 bases between the two ends. CDR3 protein: CASSYPNTGSPGELFF. The CDR3, as DNA: TGTGCCAGCAGTTACCCAAATACCGGGTCCCCCGGGGAGCTGTTTTTT.

The chain links TRBV5-1 to TRBJ2-5, with 9 nucleotides matching TRBD1. The J call is in doubt because the DNA end fits TRBJ2-7 better. Germline V gives CDR1 SGHRS, CDR2 YFSETQ. The CDR3 covers 16 residues. CDR3 coding DNA: TGCGCCAGCAGCTTGGTCCCGGGACAGGGAGACTACGAGCAGTACTTC. Amino acids: CASSLVPGQGDYEQYF.

The chain uses TRBV7-9 and TRBJ1-4; possible D gene TRBD1, 6 bases. Per germline, CDR1 SEHNR and CDR2 FQNEAQ (reference sequence). V was clipped by 2 bases and J by 8 bases, with 12 bases between them. There are 14 residues in the CDR3. The CDR3 loop is CASSLQGSWEKLFF. The CDR3 DNA reads TGTGCCAGCAGCTTACAGGGGTCCTGGGAAAAACTGTTTTTT.

CDR3 DNA: TGTGCCATCGGAGGAATGGACTCCTACGAGCAGTACTTC. The encoded protein is CAIGGMDSYEQYF. J is TRBJ2-7 and V is TRBV10-3, with D possibly being TRBD2 (5 bases). Germline V CDR1 and CDR2: ENHRY, SYGVKD. Trimming removed 8 bases from V and 0 bases from J, with 11 bases in between. The CDR3 has 13 residues.

This clone turned up a few times. This chain joins TRBV11-2 and TRBJ2-1; 11 nucleotides match TRBD2. Germline V CDR1 and CDR2: SGHAT, FQNNGV. CDR3 size: 14 residues. V was pared by 2 bases and J by 7 bases, with 1 base of the junction left unmatched. The CDR3 loop is CASSLRLAGNEQFF. The CDR3 DNA reads as TGTGCCAGCAGCTTACGACTAGCGGGGAATGAGCAGTTCTTC.